Listed here are 21 T cell receptor beta chains from one sample, sequenced in a study of regulatory T cells in long-lasting Graves disease. Time point defined: newly diagnosed GD, antithyroid drugs for less than 3 months. From PBMCs, RNA was extracted and then used to make the TCR library. Building of the TCR beta libraries involved iRepertoire HTBI primers and Arm-PCR of CDR3 regions. From the multiplex PCR reads, TCRdb called clonotypes with MiXCR, one entry per CDR3 protein. Among about 440,000 distinct CDR3 sequences, about 16% were seen once, and the ten largest hold 20% to 25%. These data were also filed under a second study, of T cells in Graves' hyperthyroidism and ophthalmopathy.

Sequencing used peripheral blood mononuclear cells (PBMCs), obtained at new diagnosis, from a patient treated with antithyroid drugs. All receptors come from a woman aged 18 to 35 with Graves disease.

The gene calls are TRBV12-3 or TRBV12-4 and TRBJ1-2; no clear D gene. Trimming removed 5 bases at V and 4 bases at J, with 11 bases between. The CDR3 consists of 13 residues. CDR3 residues: CASSPLQIYGYTF. The CDR3 DNA reads as TGTGCCAGCAGTCCCTTACAGATCTATGGCTACACCTTC.

The rearrangement joins TRBV11-1 to TRBJ2-4, with 12 nucleotides matching TRBD2. The germline CDR1 and CDR2 sequences are SGHAT and FQDESV (reference sequence). This CDR3 is built from 16 residues. After removal of 5 bases from V and 6 bases from J, the junction contained 8 bases not matched to a gene. The CDR3 region has the DNA TGTGCCAGCAGCGCCGGACTAGCGGGAACCAGAAACATTCAGTACTTC. Encoded protein: CASSAGLAGTRNIQYF.

Many counts were recorded for this clonotype. The V and J genes are TRBV20-1 and TRBJ2-7, with D possibly matching TRBD2 (6 bases). Trimming left V 1 base short and J 0 bases short, with 10 bases between. The V gene's germline CDR1 is DFQATT and CDR2 SNEGSKA (reference sequence). This CDR3 comprises 14 residues. In DNA form, the CDR3 reads TGCAGTGCTAGAGCACGGGAGAGCTCCTACGAGCAGTACTTC. This codes for CSARARESSYEQYF.

A single count supports this clonotype. The chain couples TRBV12-3 or TRBV12-4 to TRBJ2-3; 11 bases align to TRBD2. This CDR3 spans 18 amino acids. The V and J ends lost 4 bases and 0 bases, in that order; junction bases with no gene match: 9. As DNA, the CDR3 is TGTGCCAGCAGTTCTTTCCCGGGACTAGCGGAGAGCACAGATACGCAGTATTTT. Translated: CASSSFPGLAESTDTQYF.

This clonotype was counted only a few times. This chain joins TRBV20-1 and TRBJ2-1, with a weak D call TRBD1 (6 bases). This CDR3 has 16 amino acids. The V and J ends lost 2 bases and 2 bases respectively, with 16 bases between them. Per the germline V gene, CDR1 is DFQATT and CDR2 is SNEGSKA (reference sequence). CDR3 nucleotides: TGCAGTGCTAGACCGCAGGGGCGAAGGACCTACAATGAGCAGTTCTTC. It encodes CSARPQGRRTYNEQFF.

V usage is TRBV4-3 and J usage is TRBJ1-2, with TRBD1 identical over 9 bases. CDR1 LGHNA and CDR2 YSLEER come from the germline V gene. The CDR3 runs 15 residues. J gave up 5 bases and V 3 bases, and 7 bases lay outside the gene matches. The CDR3 DNA is TGCGCCAGCAGCCACGACACCGGGACAGGGTATGGCTACACCTTC. Translating gives CASSHDTGTGYGYTF.

This clonotype was recorded a few times. The CDR3 spells CATNKLSGDYNEQFF. As DNA, the CDR3 is TGTGCCACGAATAAACTAAGCGGGGATTACAATGAGCAGTTCTTC. This sequence joins TRBV13 and TRBJ2-1, with 7 bases aligning to TRBD2. Germline CDR1 and CDR2: PRHDT and FYEKMQ (reference sequence). V was pared by 10 bases and J by 4 bases, with 13 bases of the junction left unmatched. The CDR3 has 15 amino acids.

This clonotype has more than one count but fewer than ten. The rearrangement uses TRBV5-6 and TRBJ2-6; no clear D gene. The germline V and J ends were trimmed by 0 bases and 12 bases, with 10 bases remaining between them. CDR3 size: 13 residues. Germline values: CDR1 SGHDT, CDR2 YYEEEE. DNA of the CDR3: TGTGCCAGCAGCTTGGGGGCCGTTGGCGTCCTGACTTTC. Its protein product is CASSLGAVGVLTF.

The chain couples TRBV28 to TRBJ2-1, with a tentative D call TRBD2 (6 bases). Per the germline V gene, CDR1 is MDHEN and CDR2 is SYDVKM. The CDR3 spans 16 residues. The V end was cut by 8 bases, the J end by 6 bases, with 23 bases between. In DNA, the CDR3 is TGTGCCAGCTCACTTGACGCGGGATCACAAAGCAATGAGCAGTTCTTC. This gives the protein CASSLDAGSQSNEQFF. Drawing the rest from reference TRBV28 and TRBJ2-1, the complete variable domain is DVKVTQSSRYLVKRTGEKVFLECVQDMDHENMFWYRQDPGLGLRLIYFSYDVKMKEKGDIPEGYSVSREKKERFSLILESASTNQTSMYLCASSLDAGSQSNEQFFGPGTRLTVL.

This clonotype has at least ten counts. The chain is built from TRBV28 and TRBJ2-2; D is ambiguous. Trimming took 8 bases from V and 1 from J, leaving 8 bases between them. The CDR3 contains 13 residues. Germline V gene data show CDR1 as MDHEN and CDR2 as SYDVKM. The CDR3 here is CASVGVNTGELFF. CDR3 nucleotides: TGTGCCAGCGTTGGGGTGAACACCGGGGAGCTGTTTTTT.

This clonotype was observed a handful of times. The chain carries TRBV6-5 and TRBJ2-1; D perhaps matches TRBD2 (6 bases). The CDR3 is 13 residues long. Looked up from germline, CDR1 is MNHEY and CDR2 is SVGAGI. V gave up 8 bases and J gave up 8 bases, with 16 bases separating them. The CDR3 DNA reads as TGTGCCAGCCGGGACTCGAGTCGTGATGAGCAGTTCTTC. Translating it yields CASRDSSRDEQFF.

Ten or more counts support this clonotype. The CDR3 loop is CASSQEGVSRGNEQFF. The CDR3 nucleotides read TGTGCCAGCAGCCAAGAAGGGGTCTCTCGGGGCAATGAGCAGTTCTTC. The gene calls are TRBV3-1 and TRBJ2-1, with D perhaps given as TRBD1 or TRBD2 (5 bases each). The V end was cut by 0 bases, the J end by 6 bases, with 15 bases between. Germline V lookup: CDR1 LGHDT, CDR2 YNNKEL (reference sequence). CDR3 size: 16 residues.

The chain is built from TRBV12-3 or TRBV12-4 and TRBJ2-2, with no clear D. The CDR3 is 15 amino acids. V gave up 2 bases and J gave up 3 bases, with 10 bases separating them. The CDR3 nucleotides read TGTGCCAGCAGTTTAATAAGGACGGACACCGGGGAGCTGTTTTTT. It yields the protein CASSLIRTDTGELFF.

This clonotype was observed many times. V gene TRBV5-1 combines with J gene TRBJ2-2; no clear D gene. The CDR3 consists of 15 residues. Germline-derived CDR1 and CDR2 are SGHRS and YFSETQ. The V and J ends lost 0 bases and 2 bases respectively, with 8 bases between them. DNA for the CDR3: TGCGCCAGCAGCTTGGATGGGGAAAACACCGGGGAGCTGTTTTTT. Translation: CASSLDGENTGELFF.

This clonotype was seen repeatedly, ten times or more. The V gene is TRBV9, the J gene TRBJ2-7; D might be TRBD1 (6 bases). CDR3 length: 14 amino acids. The V and J ends lost 0 bases and 7 bases respectively, with 14 bases between them. Germline V gives CDR1 SGDLS, CDR2 YYNGEE. CDR3 region: CASSVGDRMREQYF. The DNA for the CDR3 is TGTGCCAGCAGCGTAGGAGACAGGATGAGAGAGCAGTACTTC.

This clonotype was recorded at least ten times. The V gene is TRBV6-1, the J gene TRBJ2-2; 8 nucleotides match TRBD1. Trimming cost V 6 bases and J 3 bases; bases outside gene matches: 3. The length of the CDR3 is 14 residues. Germline-derived CDR1 and CDR2 are MNHNS and SASEGT. The CDR3 region has the DNA TGTGCCAGCAGAACAGGGGGAGACACCGGGGAGCTGTTTTTT. It is translated as CASRTGGDTGELFF.

This clonotype was observed many times. The rearrangement uses TRBV28 and TRBJ1-1; perhaps TRBD1 as D (5 bases). There are 13 residues in the CDR3. Germline V gene data show CDR1 as MDHEN and CDR2 as SYDVKM. With 2 bases removed from V and 7 bases from J, the gap between germline ends came to 11 bases. Written as DNA, the CDR3 is TGTGCCAGCAGTTTACTCGGGGCAGGTGAAGCTTTCTTT. It codes for CASSLLGAGEAFF.

This clonotype was counted only a few times. This chain joins TRBV20-1 and TRBJ1-5, with TRBD1 as a possible D gene (6 bases). The germline V and J ends were trimmed by 2 bases and 4 bases, with 24 bases remaining between them. There are 18 residues in the CDR3. The germline gives CDR1 DFQATT, CDR2 SNEGSKA (reference sequence). CDR3 nucleotide sequence: TGCAGTGCTAGATACAATTACGGGACACTCGCCGCTAATCAGCCCCAGCATTTT. It codes for CSARYNYGTLAANQPQHF.

In this sample, this clonotype turned up many times. DNA of the CDR3: TGTGCCAGCAGTACCATCCAGGGGGACACTGAAGCTTTCTTT. Amino acids: CASSTIQGDTEAFF. The chain employs TRBV12-3 or TRBV12-4 and TRBJ1-1, with 7 bases lining up with TRBD1. V trimming: 5 bases; J trimming: 3 bases; junction bases outside the gene matches: 6. There are 14 residues in the CDR3.

This clonotype appeared many times. CDR3 sequence: CASSQVRGVETQYF. In DNA, the CDR3 is TGTGCCAGCAGCCAAGTCAGGGGAGTCGAGACCCAGTACTTC. The rearrangement links TRBV3-1 to TRBJ2-5, with TRBD1 as a possible D gene (6 bases). This CDR3 has 14 residues. Germline values: CDR1 LGHDT, CDR2 YNNKEL (reference sequence). Trimming stripped 1 base from V and 5 bases from J, with 11 bases between.

Regarding this clonotype: The conserved phenylalanine or tryptophan is not found at the CDR3 terminus, so this likely reflects a read error. V and J are TRBV6-5 and TRBJ2-2; D is undetermined. CDR1 and CDR2 (germline): MNHEY, SVGAGI. The CDR3 covers 13 residues. CDR3 region: CASSYQTTGELFS. The CDR3 DNA is TGCGCCAGCAGTTATCAGACCACCGGGGAGCTGTTTTCT.